This T cell receptor beta chain was identified in a study of cytomegalovirus exposure and HLA in healthy donors. The PCR used 60 Vbeta and 13 Jbeta primers. Clones were sequenced by immunoSEQ multiplex PCR, and TCRdb holds only the in-frame ones, with some missing. The table has under 200,000 clones, approximately 67% seen once; the top ten hold approximately 4.5%. The CDR3 is made up of 15 amino acids. V was clipped by 7 bases and J by 5 bases; unmatched bases: 5. Looked up from germline, CDR1 is MNHEY and CDR2 is SMNVEV (reference sequence). This TCR came from a woman aged 18-30 years in good health and CMV-seropositive. Sequences were obtained from PBMCs. V usage is TRBV27 and J usage is TRBJ2-1; 13 bases agree with TRBD2. The CDR3, as DNA: TGTGCCAGCACCCTGGGACTAGCGGGACACAATGAGCAGTTCTTC. Its translation: CASTLGLAGHNEQFF.